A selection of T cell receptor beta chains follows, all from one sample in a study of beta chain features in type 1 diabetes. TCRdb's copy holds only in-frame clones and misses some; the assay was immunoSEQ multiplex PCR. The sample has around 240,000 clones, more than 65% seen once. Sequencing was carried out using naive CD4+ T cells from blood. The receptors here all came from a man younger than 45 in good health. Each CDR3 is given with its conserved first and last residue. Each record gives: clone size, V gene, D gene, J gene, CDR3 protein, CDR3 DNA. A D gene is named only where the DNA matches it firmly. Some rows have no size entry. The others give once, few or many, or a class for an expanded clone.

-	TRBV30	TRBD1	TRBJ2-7	CAWSVGTGTYEQYF	TGTGCCTGGAGTGTGGGGACAGGTACCTACGAGCAGTACTTC
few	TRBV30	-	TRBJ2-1	CAWSVGITRSSSYNEQFF	TGTGCCTGGAGTGTTGGGATAACGCGGAGTAGCTCCTACAATGAGCAGTTCTTC
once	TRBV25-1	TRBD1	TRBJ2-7	CASKGAGDYEQYF	TGTGCCAGCAAGGGGGCAGGCGACTACGAGCAGTACTTC
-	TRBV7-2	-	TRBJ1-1	CASSTWNTEAFF	TGTGCCAGCAGCACGTGGAACACTGAAGCTTTCTTT
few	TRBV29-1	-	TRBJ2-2	CSGRRPGTGELFF	TGCAGCGGCAGAAGGCCGGGGACCGGGGAGCTGTTTTTT
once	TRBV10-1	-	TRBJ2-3	CASSDRDTQYF	TGCGCCAGCAGTGACAGAGATACGCAGTATTTT
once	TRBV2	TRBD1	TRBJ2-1	CASRETGGFYNEQFF	TGTGCCAGCAGAGAGACAGGGGGATTCTACAATGAGCAGTTCTTC
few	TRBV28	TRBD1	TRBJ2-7	CASSPTGDAVEQYF	TGTGCCAGCAGCCCGACAGGGGACGCGGTCGAGCAGTACTTC
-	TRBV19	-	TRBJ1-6	CASSSGFSPLHF	TGTGCCAGTAGTAGTGGCTTTTCACCCCTCCACTTT
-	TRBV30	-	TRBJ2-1	CAWSVTLTPYNEQFF	TGTGCCTGGAGTGTAACTCTTACGCCCTACAATGAGCAGTTCTTC
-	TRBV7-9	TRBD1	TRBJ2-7	CASSQGQVYYEQYF	TGTGCCAGCAGCCAAGGACAGGTATACTACGAGCAGTACTTC
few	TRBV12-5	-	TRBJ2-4	CASGAEQYF	TGTGCTAGTGGTGCCGAACAGTACTTC
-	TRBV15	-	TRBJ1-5	CATSSRERSNQPQHF	TGTGCCACCAGCAGTAGAGAACGGAGCAATCAGCCCCAGCATTTT
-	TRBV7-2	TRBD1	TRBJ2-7	CASSPGQGKGEQYF	TGTGCCAGCAGCCCGGGACAGGGAAAGGGCGAGCAGTACTTC
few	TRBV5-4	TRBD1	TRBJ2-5	CASSLEGTGSEETQYF	TGTGCCAGCAGCTTGGAGGGGACAGGGTCTGAAGAGACCCAGTACTTC
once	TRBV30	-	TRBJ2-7	CAWDDSPYEQYF	TGTGCCTGGGACGACAGTCCCTACGAGCAGTACTTC
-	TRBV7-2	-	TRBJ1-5	CASSQNAGQPQHF	TGTGCCAGCAGTCAGAACGCAGGTCAGCCCCAGCATTTT
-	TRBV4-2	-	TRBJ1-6	CASSQEIMGIGSYNSPLHF	TGTGCCAGCAGCCAAGAGATAATGGGGATCGGCTCCTATAATTCACCCCTCCACTTT
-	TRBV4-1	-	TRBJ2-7	CASSPGHNNLYEQYF	TGCGCCAGCAGCCCGGGACACAACAATCTCTACGAGCAGTACTTC
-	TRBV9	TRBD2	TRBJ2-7	CASSPGGFYEQYF	TGTGCCAGCAGCCCCGGGGGGTTCTACGAGCAGTACTTC
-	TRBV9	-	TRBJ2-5	CASSVATRATQETQYF	TGTGCCAGCAGCGTAGCTACAAGGGCAACCCAAGAGACCCAGTACTTC
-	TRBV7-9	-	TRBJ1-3	CASSYSISGNTIYF	TGTGCCAGCAGCTACAGCATCTCTGGAAACACCATATATTTT
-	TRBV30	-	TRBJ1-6	CAWSPTRISSYNSPLHF	TGTGCCTGGAGTCCAACCCGAATAAGCTCCTATAATTCACCCCTCCACTTT
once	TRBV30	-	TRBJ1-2	CAGTRTPYGYTF	TGTGCCGGAACCAGGACTCCCTATGGCTACACCTTC
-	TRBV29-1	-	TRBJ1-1	CSVSGMNTEAFF	TGCAGCGTTTCCGGCATGAACACTGAAGCTTTCTTT
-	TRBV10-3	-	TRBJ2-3	CAISGSLVDTQYF	TGTGCCATCAGTGGGTCTCTAGTGGATACGCAGTATTTT
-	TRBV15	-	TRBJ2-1	CATSIIRDEQFF	TGTGCCACCAGCATAATACGTGATGAGCAGTTCTTC
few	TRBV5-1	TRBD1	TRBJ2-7	CASSLEQGGPYEQYF	TGCGCCAGCAGCTTGGAACAGGGGGGACCCTACGAGCAGTACTTC
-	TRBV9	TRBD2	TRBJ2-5	CASSPGTNQETQYF	TGTGCCAGCAGCCCCGGGACTAACCAAGAGACCCAGTACTTC
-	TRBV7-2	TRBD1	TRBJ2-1	CASSLEDRSKQFF	TGTGCCAGCAGCTTGGAGGACAGGTCCAAGCAGTTCTTC
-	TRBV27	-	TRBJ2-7	CASSRVATYEQYF	TGTGCCAGCAGTCGGGTTGCTACCTACGAGCAGTACTTC
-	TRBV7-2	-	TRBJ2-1	CASSHSTGEQFF	TGTGCCAGCAGCCATTCAACGGGGGAGCAGTTCTTC
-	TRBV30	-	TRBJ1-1	CAWTGGLNTEAFF	TGTGCCTGGACGGGGGGTTTGAACACTGAAGCTTTCTTT
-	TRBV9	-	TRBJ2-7	CASSPQNGNYEQYF	TGTGCCAGCAGCCCACAGAACGGTAACTACGAGCAGTACTTC
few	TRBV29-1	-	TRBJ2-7	CSVGSGHLSYEQYF	TGCAGCGTTGGATCGGGGCATCTCTCCTACGAGCAGTACTTC
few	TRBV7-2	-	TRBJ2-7	CASSGHQGTYEQYF	TGTGCCAGCAGCGGCCACCAAGGGACCTACGAGCAGTACTTC
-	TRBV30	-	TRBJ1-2	CAWSVGPDTYGYTF	TGTGCCTGGAGTGTAGGCCCAGATACCTATGGCTACACCTTC
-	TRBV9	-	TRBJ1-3	CASSVGDPGSSSGNTIYF	TGTGCCAGCAGCGTAGGTGACCCTGGCTCTAGCTCGGGAAACACCATATATTTT
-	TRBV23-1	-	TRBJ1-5	CASSQPDGCNQPQHF	TGCGCCAGCAGTCAACCCGACGGCTGCAATCAGCCCCAGCATTTT
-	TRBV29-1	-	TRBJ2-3	CSVRTSTDTQYF	TGCAGCGTACGAACTAGCACAGATACGCAGTATTTT
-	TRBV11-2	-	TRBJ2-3	CASSLEGASTDTQYF	TGTGCCAGCAGCTTAGAGGGAGCTAGCACAGATACGCAGTATTTT
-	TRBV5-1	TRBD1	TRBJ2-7	CASSLGQGEQYF	TGCGCCAGCAGCCTCGGACAGGGCGAGCAGTACTTC
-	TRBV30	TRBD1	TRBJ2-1	CAWGPPGQVYNEQFF	TGTGCCTGGGGCCCCCCGGGACAGGTCTACAATGAGCAGTTCTTC
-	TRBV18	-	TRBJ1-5	CASSPLVDQPQHF	TGTGCCAGCTCACCATTGGTCGATCAGCCCCAGCATTTT
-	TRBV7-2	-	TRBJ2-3	CASSFGRWQSTDTQYF	TGTGCCAGCAGCTTCGGCCGGTGGCAGAGCACAGATACGCAGTATTTT
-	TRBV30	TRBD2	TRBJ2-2	CAWSAGLAAPPGELFF	TGTGCCTGGAGTGCGGGACTAGCGGCTCCCCCCGGGGAGCTGTTTTTT
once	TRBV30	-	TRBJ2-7	CAWSVGGQAYEQYF	TGTGCCTGGAGTGTCGGCGGGCAGGCCTACGAGCAGTACTTC
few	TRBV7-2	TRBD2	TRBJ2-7	CASSLARLAGAHEQYF	TGTGCCAGCAGCTTAGCTAGGCTAGCGGGAGCCCACGAGCAGTACTTC
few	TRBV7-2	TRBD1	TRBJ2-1	CASSSDRGGYNEQFF	TGTGCCAGCAGCTCAGACAGGGGTGGCTACAATGAGCAGTTCTTC
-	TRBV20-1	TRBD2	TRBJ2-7	CSAKREIEQYF	TGCAGTGCGAAGCGGGAGATCGAGCAGTACTTC
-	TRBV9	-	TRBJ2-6	CASRKGAGANVLTF	TGTGCCAGTCGAAAGGGAGCTGGGGCCAACGTCCTGACTTTC
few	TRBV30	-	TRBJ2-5	CAWSSLETQYF	TGTGCCTGGAGTTCGCTGGAGACCCAGTACTTC
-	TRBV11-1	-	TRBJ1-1	CASSARQSTEAFF	TGTGCCAGCAGCGCAAGACAGAGCACTGAAGCTTTCTTT
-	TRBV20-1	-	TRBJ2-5	CSALDQETQYF	TGCAGTGCTCTCGATCAAGAGACCCAGTACTTC
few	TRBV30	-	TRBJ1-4	CASNPGSDGPEKLFF	TGTGCCTCGAATCCGGGGTCTGACGGCCCTGAAAAACTGTTTTTT
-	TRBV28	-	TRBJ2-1	CASSTQGRWQFF	TGTGCCAGCAGTACCCAGGGACGGTGGCAGTTCTTC
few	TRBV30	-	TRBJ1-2	CAWKGQENYGYTF	TGTGCCTGGAAAGGGCAGGAGAACTATGGCTACACCTTC
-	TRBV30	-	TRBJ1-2	CAWSVRGFPYGYTF	TGTGCCTGGAGTGTGAGGGGGTTTCCCTATGGCTACACCTTC
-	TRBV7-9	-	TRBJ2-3	CASSLGLHTDTQYF	TGTGCCAGCAGCCTGGGACTCCACACAGATACGCAGTATTTT